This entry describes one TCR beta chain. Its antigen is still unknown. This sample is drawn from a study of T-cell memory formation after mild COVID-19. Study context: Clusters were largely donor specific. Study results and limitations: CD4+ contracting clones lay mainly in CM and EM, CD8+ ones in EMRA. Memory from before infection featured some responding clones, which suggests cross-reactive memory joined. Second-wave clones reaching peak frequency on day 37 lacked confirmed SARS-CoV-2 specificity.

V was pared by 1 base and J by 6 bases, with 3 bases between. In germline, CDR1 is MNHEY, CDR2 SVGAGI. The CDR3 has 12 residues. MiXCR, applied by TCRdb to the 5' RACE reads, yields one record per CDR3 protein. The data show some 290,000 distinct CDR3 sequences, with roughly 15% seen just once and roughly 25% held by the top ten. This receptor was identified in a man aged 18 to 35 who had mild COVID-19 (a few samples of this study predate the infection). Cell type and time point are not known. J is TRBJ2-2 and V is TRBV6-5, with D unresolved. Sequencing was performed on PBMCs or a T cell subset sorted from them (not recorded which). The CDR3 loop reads CASSYFSGELFF. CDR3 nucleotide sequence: TGTGCCAGCAGTTACTTCTCCGGGGAGCTGTTTTTT.